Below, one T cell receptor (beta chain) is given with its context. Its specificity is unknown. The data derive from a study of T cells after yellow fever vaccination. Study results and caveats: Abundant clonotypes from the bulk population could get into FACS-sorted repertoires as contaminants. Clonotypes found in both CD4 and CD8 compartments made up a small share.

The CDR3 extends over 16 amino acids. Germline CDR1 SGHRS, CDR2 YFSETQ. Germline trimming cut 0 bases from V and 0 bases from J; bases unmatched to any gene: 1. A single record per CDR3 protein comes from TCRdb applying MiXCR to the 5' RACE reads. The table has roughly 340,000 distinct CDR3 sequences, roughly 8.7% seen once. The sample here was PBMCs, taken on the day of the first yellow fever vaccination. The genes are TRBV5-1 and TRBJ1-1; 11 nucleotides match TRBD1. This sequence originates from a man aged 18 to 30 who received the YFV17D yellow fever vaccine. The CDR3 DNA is TGCGCCAGCAGCTTGGAGGGACAGGGGGTGAACACTGAAGCTTTCTTT. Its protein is CASSLEGQGVNTEAFF.